A single sample gave rise to the 15 T cell receptor beta chains below, sequenced in a study of blood T cell repertoires in COVID-19. Generated by immunoSEQ multiplex PCR, the TCRdb table keeps only in-frame clones and is missing some. The table has 80,000 to 100,000 clones, roughly nine tenths seen once. What was sequenced was peripheral blood. Receptors were obtained from a man aged 70-80 years with acute or convalescent COVID-19.

This rearrangement joins TRBV3-1 (or the pseudogene TRBV3-2) to TRBJ2-7; 13 bases line up with TRBD2. Unmatched junction bases numbered 2, after V lost 4 bases and J lost 2 bases. This CDR3 is 15 amino acids long. Germline V lookup: CDR1 LGHDT, CDR2 YNNKEL (reference sequence). DNA of the CDR3: TGTGCCAGCAGCCTCGGGACTAGCGGGACCTACGAGCAGTACTTC. Its protein is CASSLGTSGTYEQYF.

This chain links TRBV5-1 with TRBJ2-3, with 7 bases lining up with TRBD1. The germline CDR1 and CDR2 sequences are SGHRS and YFSETQ. The CDR3 sequence is 15 residues long. J gave up 3 bases and V 4 bases, and 8 bases lay outside the gene matches. CDR3 region: CASSTSGGGTDTQYF. The DNA of the CDR3 is TGCGCCAGCAGCACCTCAGGGGGTGGGACAGATACGCAGTATTTT.

J is TRBJ1-2 and V is TRBV28; 9 nucleotides line up with TRBD1. The germline CDR1 and CDR2 sequences are MDHEN and SYDVKM. The CDR3 totals 14 residues. V trimming: 6 bases; J trimming: 4 bases; junction bases outside the gene matches: 6. DNA of the CDR3: TGTGCCAGCAGCCTCGGGACAGGGCTCTATGGCTACACCTTC. It is translated as CASSLGTGLYGYTF.

The gene calls are TRBV11-2 and TRBJ2-1; a possible D gene is TRBD2 (6 bases). The CDR3 consists of 17 residues. Germline V gene data show CDR1 as SGHAT and CDR2 as FQNNGV. Trimming removed 7 bases from V and 8 bases from J, with 27 bases in between. The CDR3 sequence: CASKLRRLGGTGDEQFF. For the CDR3, the DNA is TGTGCCAGCAAGCTTAGACGGCTTGGCGGGACCGGGGATGAGCAGTTCTTC.

This chain links TRBV5-1 with TRBJ1-1, with D uncertain. The CDR3 spans 13 residues. Deletions cut 0 bases from V and 7 bases from J, with 10 bases between. Germline values: CDR1 SGHRS, CDR2 YFSETQ. The CDR3 loop is CASSLDSLYEAFF. CDR3 DNA: TGCGCCAGCAGCTTGGACAGTCTTTATGAAGCTTTCTTT.

V is TRBV19 and J is TRBJ2-2; 7 bases line up with TRBD1. Per the germline V gene, CDR1 is LNHDA and CDR2 is SQIVND (reference sequence). The CDR3 is 18 residues long. The V and J ends lost 4 bases and 0 bases, in that order; junction bases with no gene match: 11. Written as DNA, the CDR3 is TGTGCCAGTAGTACATTCAATACCGGGACAGCGAACACCGGGGAGCTGTTTTTT. It specifies CASSTFNTGTANTGELFF.

The rearrangement uses TRBV7-9 and TRBJ2-2, with 9 positions matching TRBD1. The CDR3 runs 15 residues. With 3 bases clipped from V and 7 bases from J, the junction kept 6 bases outside the gene matches. Germline-derived CDR1 and CDR2 are SEHNR and FQNEAQ (reference sequence). The CDR3 here is CASSFGTGSRGELFF. The DNA for the CDR3 is TGTGCCAGCAGCTTTGGGACAGGGTCCCGCGGGGAGCTGTTTTTT.

Here the CDR3 reads CASSYSGQGMTKNIQYF. In DNA, the CDR3 is TGTGCCAGCAGTTACTCGGGACAGGGTATGACCAAAAACATTCAGTACTTC. The chain is built from TRBV6-8 and TRBJ2-4; 9 bases agree with TRBD1. V dropped 0 bases and J dropped 2; count of bases not matched to a gene: 5. The CDR3 sequence is 17 residues long. The V gene's germline CDR1 is MNHGY and CDR2 SAAAGT.

J is TRBJ2-2 and V is TRBV5-1; 14 positions agree with TRBD2. Germline V gene lookup returns CDR1 SGHRS and CDR2 YFSETQ. The CDR3 sequence is 18 residues long. The V gene end was trimmed by 2 bases and the J gene end by 2 bases; junction bases not matched to a gene: 5. CDR3 residues: CASSFTGLAGANTGELFF. DNA of the CDR3: TGCGCCAGCAGCTTCACGGGACTAGCGGGGGCTAACACCGGGGAGCTGTTTTTT.

This clone was seen once. The chain uses TRBV28 and TRBJ2-1; 11 positions agree with TRBD2. The junction had 10 bases not matched to a gene; V was cut back by 3 bases and J by 3 bases. The CDR3 is 18 amino acids. CDR1 and CDR2 (germline): MDHEN, SYDVKM. The CDR3 is CASSLALAGGAHYNEQFF. The CDR3 nucleotides read TGTGCCAGCAGTTTGGCGCTAGCGGGGGGTGCTCACTACAATGAGCAGTTCTTC.

Written as DNA, the CDR3 is TGTGCCAGCAGACCTTCTTTGGGCGCTGAAGCTTTCTTT. Translating it yields CASRPSLGAEAFF. The chain has TRBV2 and TRBJ1-1; D is unclear. The CDR3 covers 13 residues. V lost 6 bases and J lost 6, with 14 bases in between. Germline V lookup: CDR1 SNHLY, CDR2 FYNNEI. The full variable domain, rest sourced from reference TRBV2 and TRBJ1-1, is EPEVTQTPSHQVTQMGQEVILRCVPISNHLYFYWYRQILGQKVEFLVSFYNNEISEKSEIFDDQFSVERPDGSNFTLKIRSTKLEDSAMYFCASRPSLGAEAFFGQGTRLTVV.

The J gene is TRBJ1-2, the V gene TRBV6-5, with D tentatively TRBD1 (6 bases). The germline gives CDR1 MNHEY, CDR2 SVGAGI. Trimming cost V 7 bases and J 5 bases, with 11 bases left between them. The CDR3 extends over 12 amino acids. CDR3 protein: CASNRVGYGYTF. CDR3 DNA: TGTGCCAGCAACAGGGTTGGGTATGGCTACACCTTC.

The chain joins TRBV5-1 to TRBJ1-2, with a weak D call TRBD1 (5 bases). The CDR3 extends over 14 amino acids. Trimming cost V 0 bases and J 6 bases, with 12 bases left between them. Germline CDR1 reads SGHRS; CDR2 reads YFSETQ. This CDR3 is CASSLESQGNGYTF. In nucleotides, the CDR3 is TGCGCCAGCAGCTTGGAGAGCCAGGGCAATGGCTACACCTTC.

CDR3 residues: CASSGLAKETQYF. CDR3 nucleotide sequence: TGTGCCAGCAGTGGACTAGCGAAGGAGACCCAGTACTTC. The V call is TRBV6-2 or TRBV6-3, the J call TRBJ2-5, with 9 bases that match TRBD2. This CDR3 region has 13 residues. Germline values: CDR1 MNHEY, CDR2 SVGEGT. The trim removed 5 bases at V and 5 bases at J, leaving 3 bases unmatched.

The J gene is TRBJ1-1, the V gene TRBV7-2; 7 bases are a match to TRBD1. The CDR3 is 14 amino acids. The V segment lost 5 bases and the J segment 1 base; nucleotides outside the gene matches: 4. CDR1 and CDR2 from the germline V gene are SGHTA and FQGNSA. The CDR3 loop is CASSQDRWNTEAFF. The CDR3 DNA reads as TGTGCCAGCAGCCAGGACAGGTGGAACACTGAAGCTTTCTTT.